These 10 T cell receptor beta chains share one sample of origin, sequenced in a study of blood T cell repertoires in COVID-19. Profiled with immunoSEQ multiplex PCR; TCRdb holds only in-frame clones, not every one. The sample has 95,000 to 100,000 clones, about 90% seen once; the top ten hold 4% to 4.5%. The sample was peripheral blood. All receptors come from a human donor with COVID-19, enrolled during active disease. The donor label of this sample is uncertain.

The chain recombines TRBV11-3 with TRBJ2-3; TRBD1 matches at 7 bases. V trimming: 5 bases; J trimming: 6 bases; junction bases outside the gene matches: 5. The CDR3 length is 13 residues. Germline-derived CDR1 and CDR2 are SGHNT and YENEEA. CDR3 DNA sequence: TGTGCCAGCAGCCAGGACAGGCTGGATACGCAGTATTTT. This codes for CASSQDRLDTQYF. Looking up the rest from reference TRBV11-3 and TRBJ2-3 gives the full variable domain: EAGVVQSPRYKIIEKKQPVAFWCNPISGHNTLYWYLQNLGQGPELLIRYENEEAVDDSQLPKDRFSAERLKGVDSTLKIQPAELGDSAVYLCASSQDRLDTQYFGPGTRLTVL.

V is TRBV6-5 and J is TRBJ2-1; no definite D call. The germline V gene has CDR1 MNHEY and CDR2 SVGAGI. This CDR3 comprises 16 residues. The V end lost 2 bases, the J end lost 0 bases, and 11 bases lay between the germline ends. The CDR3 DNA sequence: TGTGCCAGCAGTTACGCACCGCCGAGCTCCTACAATGAGCAGTTCTTC. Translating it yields CASSYAPPSSYNEQFF.

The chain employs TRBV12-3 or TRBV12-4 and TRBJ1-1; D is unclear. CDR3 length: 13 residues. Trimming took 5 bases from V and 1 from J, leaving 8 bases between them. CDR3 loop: CASSPTQNTEAFF. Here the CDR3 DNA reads TGTGCCAGCAGTCCCACACAGAACACTGAAGCTTTCTTT.

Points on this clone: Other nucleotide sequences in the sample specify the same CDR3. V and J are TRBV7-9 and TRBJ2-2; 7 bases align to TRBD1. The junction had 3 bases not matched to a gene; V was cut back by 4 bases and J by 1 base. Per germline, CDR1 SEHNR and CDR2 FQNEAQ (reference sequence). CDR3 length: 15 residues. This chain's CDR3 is CASSSGQLNTGELFF. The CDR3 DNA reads TGTGCCAGCAGCTCGGGACAGCTGAACACCGGGGAGCTGTTTTTT. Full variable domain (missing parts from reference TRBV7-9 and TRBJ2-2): DTGVSQNPRHKITKRGQNVTFRCDPISEHNRLYWYRQTLGQGPEFLTYFQNEAQLEKSRLLSDRFSAERPKGSFSTLEIQRTEQGDSAMYLCASSSGQLNTGELFFGEGSRLTVL.

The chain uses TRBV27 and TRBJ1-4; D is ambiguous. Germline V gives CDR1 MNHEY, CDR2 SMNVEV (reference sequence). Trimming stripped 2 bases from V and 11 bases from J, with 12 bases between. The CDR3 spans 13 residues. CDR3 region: CASSLNWAGKLFF. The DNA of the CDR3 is TGTGCCAGCAGTTTAAATTGGGCAGGCAAACTGTTTTTT.

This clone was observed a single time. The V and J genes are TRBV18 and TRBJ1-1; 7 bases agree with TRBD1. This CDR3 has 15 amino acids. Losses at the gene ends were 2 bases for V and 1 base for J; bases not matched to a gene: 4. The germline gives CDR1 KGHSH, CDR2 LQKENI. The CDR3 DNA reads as TGTGCCAGCTCACCAAGGACAGGAGCGAACACTGAAGCTTTCTTT. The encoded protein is CASSPRTGANTEAFF.

The CDR3 DNA reads TGTGCCAGCAGCGTAGAAGGTAGCTCGGATGAGCAGTTCTTC. Translated: CASSVEGSSDEQFF. The chain links TRBV9 to TRBJ2-1; D uncertain. The V gene lost 0 bases and the J gene lost 8 bases, with 12 bases spanning the gap. Looked up from germline, CDR1 is SGDLS and CDR2 is YYNGEE. The CDR3 spans 14 residues.

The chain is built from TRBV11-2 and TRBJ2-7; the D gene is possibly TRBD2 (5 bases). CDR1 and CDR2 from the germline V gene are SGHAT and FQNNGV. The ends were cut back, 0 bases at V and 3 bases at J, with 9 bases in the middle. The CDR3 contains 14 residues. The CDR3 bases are TGTGCCAGCAGCTTAGACGGCAGCGGCTACGAGCAGTACTTC. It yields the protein CASSLDGSGYEQYF. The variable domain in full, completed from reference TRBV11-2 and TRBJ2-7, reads EAGVAQSPRYKIIEKRQSVAFWCNPISGHATLYWYQQILGQGPKLLIQFQNNGVVDDSQLPKDRFSAERLKGVDSTLKIQPAKLEDSAVYLCASSLDGSGYEQYFGPGTRLTVT.

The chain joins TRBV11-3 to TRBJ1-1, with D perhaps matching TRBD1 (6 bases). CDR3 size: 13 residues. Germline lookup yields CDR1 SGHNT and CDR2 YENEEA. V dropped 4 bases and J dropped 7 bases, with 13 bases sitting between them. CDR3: CASSYRDTDEAFF. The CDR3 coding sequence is TGTGCCAGCAGCTATAGGGACACGGATGAAGCTTTCTTT.

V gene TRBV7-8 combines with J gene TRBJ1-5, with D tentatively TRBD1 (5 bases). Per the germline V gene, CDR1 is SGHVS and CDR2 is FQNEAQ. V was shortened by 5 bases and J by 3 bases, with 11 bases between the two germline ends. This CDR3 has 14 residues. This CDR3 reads CASSGRTPNQPQHF. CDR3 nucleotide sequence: TGTGCCAGCAGCGGCCGGACACCCAATCAGCCCCAGCATTTT.